This section outlines one T cell receptor (beta chain) sequence together with its context. Its antigen is as yet unknown. The CDR3 consists of 17 residues. V lost 2 bases and J lost 4; bases outside the gene matches: 12. Germline assignment: CDR1 KGHSH and CDR2 LQKENI. The assay was immunoSEQ multiplex PCR, and TCRdb's table has in-frame clones only and misses some. The repertoire holds more than 2 million clones, with 90% to 97% as singletons. This sample stems from a study of shared clonotypes between healthy human individuals. Broader study findings: Relative to clonotypes present in all four donors, those not shared had lower generation probabilities. Naive CD4 clonotype sharing across four donors was around 5.5%.

V gene TRBV18 combines with J gene TRBJ2-3, with 7 bases identical to TRBD2. This TCR came from a man aged 18-30 years in good health. The sequenced sample was naive CD4+ T cells sorted from blood. Stated subset: CD45RA+ positively selected. The CDR3 reads CASSPGGRAGYPDTQYF. In DNA form, the CDR3 reads TGTGCCAGCTCACCAGGTGGTAGAGCGGGATACCCAGATACGCAGTATTTT.